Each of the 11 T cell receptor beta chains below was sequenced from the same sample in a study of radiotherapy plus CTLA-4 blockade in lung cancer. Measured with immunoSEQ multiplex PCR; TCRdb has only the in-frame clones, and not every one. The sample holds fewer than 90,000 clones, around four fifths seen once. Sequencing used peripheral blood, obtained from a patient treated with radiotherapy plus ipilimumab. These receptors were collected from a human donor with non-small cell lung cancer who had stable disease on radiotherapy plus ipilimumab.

CDR3 nucleotide sequence: TGTGCCAGTAGTGCCAGGGACACCTTCTCCTACGAGCAGTACTTC. Protein product: CASSARDTFSYEQYF. The genes are TRBV19 and TRBJ2-7; D possibly corresponds to TRBD1 (6 bases). The V gene lost 5 bases and the J gene lost 0 bases, with 14 bases spanning the gap. Germline V gene sequence: CDR1 LNHDA, CDR2 SQIVND (reference sequence). This CDR3 spans 15 amino acids.

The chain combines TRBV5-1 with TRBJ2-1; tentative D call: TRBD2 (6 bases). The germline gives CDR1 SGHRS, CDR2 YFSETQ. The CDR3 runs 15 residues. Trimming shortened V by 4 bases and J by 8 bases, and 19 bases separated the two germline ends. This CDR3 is CASSLAGLQFDEQFF. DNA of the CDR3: TGCGCCAGCAGCCTCGCGGGACTTCAGTTCGATGAGCAGTTCTTC.

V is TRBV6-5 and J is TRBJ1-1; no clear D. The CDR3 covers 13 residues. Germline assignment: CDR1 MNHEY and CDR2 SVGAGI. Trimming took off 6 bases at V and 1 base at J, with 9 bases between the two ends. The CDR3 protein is CASRFPGNTEAFF. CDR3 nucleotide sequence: TGTGCCAGCAGGTTTCCAGGGAACACTGAAGCTTTCTTT.

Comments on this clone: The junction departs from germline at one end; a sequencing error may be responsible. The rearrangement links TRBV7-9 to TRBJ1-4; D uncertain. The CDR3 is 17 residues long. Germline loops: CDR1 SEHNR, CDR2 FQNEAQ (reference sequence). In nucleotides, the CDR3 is TGTGCCAACAGCCCAGCGGGCAGGCGAGGACTAGGTGAAAAACTGTTTTTT. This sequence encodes CANSPAGRRGLGEKLFF.

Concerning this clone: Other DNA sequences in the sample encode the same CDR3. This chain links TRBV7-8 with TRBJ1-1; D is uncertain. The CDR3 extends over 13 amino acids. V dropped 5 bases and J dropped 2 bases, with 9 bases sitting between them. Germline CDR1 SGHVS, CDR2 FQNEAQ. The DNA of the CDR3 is TGTGCCAGCAGCCAAGGTGGAAACACTGAAGCTTTCTTT. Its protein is CASSQGGNTEAFF.

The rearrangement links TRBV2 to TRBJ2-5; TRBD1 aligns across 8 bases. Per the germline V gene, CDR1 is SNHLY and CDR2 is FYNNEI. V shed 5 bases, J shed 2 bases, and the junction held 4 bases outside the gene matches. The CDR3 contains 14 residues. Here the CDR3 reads CASSTTGGQETQYF. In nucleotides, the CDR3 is TGTGCCAGCAGTACTACAGGGGGACAAGAGACCCAGTACTTC.

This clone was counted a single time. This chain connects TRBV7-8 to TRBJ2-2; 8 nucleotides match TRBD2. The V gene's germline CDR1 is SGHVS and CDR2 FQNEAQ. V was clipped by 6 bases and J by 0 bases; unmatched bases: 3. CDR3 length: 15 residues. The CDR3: CASRPGLANTGELFF. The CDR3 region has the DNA TGTGCCAGCAGGCCGGGACTAGCGAACACCGGGGAGCTGTTTTTT.

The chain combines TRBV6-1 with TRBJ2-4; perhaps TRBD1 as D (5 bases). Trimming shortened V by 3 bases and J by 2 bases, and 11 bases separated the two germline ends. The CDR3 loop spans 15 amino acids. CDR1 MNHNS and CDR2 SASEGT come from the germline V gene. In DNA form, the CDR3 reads TGTGCCAGCAGTGATCGCCGACAGCCCAAAAACATTCAGTACTTC. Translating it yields CASSDRRQPKNIQYF.

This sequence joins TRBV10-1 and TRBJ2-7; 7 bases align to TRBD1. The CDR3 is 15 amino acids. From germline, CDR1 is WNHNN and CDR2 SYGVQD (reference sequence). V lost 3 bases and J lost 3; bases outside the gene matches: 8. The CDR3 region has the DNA TGCGCCAGCAGTGATTCCGGGACAGCCGTCTACGAGCAGTACTTC. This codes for CASSDSGTAVYEQYF.

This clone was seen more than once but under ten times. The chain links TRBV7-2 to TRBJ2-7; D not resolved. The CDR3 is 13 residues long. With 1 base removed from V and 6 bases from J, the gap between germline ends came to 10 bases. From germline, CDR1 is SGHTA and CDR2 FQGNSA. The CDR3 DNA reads TGTGCCAGCAGCTTAGACTGGGTGGGCGAGCAGTACTTC. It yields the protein CASSLDWVGEQYF.

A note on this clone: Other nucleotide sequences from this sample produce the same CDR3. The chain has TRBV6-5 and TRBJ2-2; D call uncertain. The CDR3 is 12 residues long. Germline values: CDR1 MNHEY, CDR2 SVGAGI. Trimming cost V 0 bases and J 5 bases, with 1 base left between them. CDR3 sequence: CASSYSTGELFF. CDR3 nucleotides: TGTGCCAGCAGTTACTCGACCGGGGAGCTGTTTTTT.